These T cell receptor beta chains were read from a single sample in a study of vaccination and CD4 T cells after COVID-19. For these receptors, no antigen is known. In TCRdb, the PCR reads were re-called with MiXCR into one record per CDR3 protein. The table includes 15,000 to 20,000 distinct CDR3 sequences, roughly three fifths detected once. Sequenced input: CD4+ T cells from blood, cultured in vitro. Source of these receptors: a human donor who had recovered from COVID-19. Each CDR3 is given with its conserved first and last residue. Each record gives: D gene, J gene, V gene, clone size, CDR3 protein, CDR3 DNA. D genes are given only for firm matches. Clone size is given for some rows only: seen once, a few or many times, or a class if the clone is expanded.

D: TRBD1; J: TRBJ1-1; V: TRBV27; size: NA; CDR3: CASISSSTGLLNTEAFF; DNA: TGTGCCAGCATCAGCAGCTCGACAGGGCTCCTGAACACTGAAGCTTTCTTT
D: NA; J: TRBJ1-6; V: TRBV27; size: NA; CDR3: CASSLSSGTPTPLHF; DNA: TGTGCCAGCAGTTTATCCTCCGGGACACCCACACCCCTCCACTTT
D: NA; J: TRBJ1-5; V: TRBV4-3; size: few; CDR3: CASSQDRGQPQHF; DNA: TGCGCCAGCAGCCAAGATCGGGGTCAGCCCCAGCATTTT
D: NA; J: TRBJ1-4; V: TRBV20-1; size: NA; CDR3: CSVADLQATNEKLFF; DNA: TGCAGTGTAGCAGACCTTCAAGCAACTAATGAAAAACTGTTTTTT
D: TRBD1; J: TRBJ2-5; V: TRBV10-1; size: NA; CDR3: CASSSGTANQETQYF; DNA: TGCGCCAGCAGTTCCGGGACAGCTAACCAAGAGACCCAGTACTTC
D: NA; J: TRBJ1-5; V: TRBV20-1; size: NA; CDR3: CSAKPGLSNQPQHF; DNA: TGCAGTGCTAAACCCGGACTGAGCAATCAGCCCCAGCATTTT
D: NA; J: TRBJ2-7; V: TRBV7-2; size: NA; CDR3: CASSYDRWYEQYF; DNA: TGTGCCAGCAGCTATGACAGGTGGTACGAGCAGTACTTC
D: NA; J: TRBJ2-5; V: TRBV5-1; size: NA; CDR3: CASSLVTGQETQYF; DNA: TGCGCCAGCAGCTTGGTGACAGGCCAAGAGACCCAGTACTTC
D: NA; J: TRBJ2-7; V: TRBV28; size: few; CDR3: CASSLGYEQYF; DNA: TGTGCCAGCAGCTTAGGCTACGAGCAGTACTTC
D: NA; J: TRBJ1-5; V: TRBV6-1; size: few; CDR3: CASAQLYSNQPQHF; DNA: TGTGCCAGCGCCCAACTTTATAGCAATCAGCCCCAGCATTTT
D: NA; J: TRBJ1-5; V: TRBV7-2; size: few; CDR3: CASSSGTEPGGAQHF; DNA: TGTGCCAGCAGCTCCGGGACCGAGCCCGGCGGGGCCCAGCATTTT
D: NA; J: TRBJ1-5; V: TRBV7-9; size: NA; CDR3: CASSGTGGGDQPQHF; DNA: TGTGCCAGCAGCGGCACCGGGGGGGGGGATCAGCCCCAGCATTTT
D: NA; J: TRBJ1-1; V: TRBV6-1; size: few; CDR3: CASSEPPGKAFF; DNA: TGTGCCAGCAGTGAACCGCCCGGGAAGGCTTTCTTT
D: NA; J: TRBJ2-2; V: TRBV7-3; size: NA; CDR3: CASSLSLAGVSTGELFF; DNA: TGTGCCAGCAGCTTATCCTTGGCAGGGGTTAGCACCGGGGAGCTGTTTTTT
D: TRBD1; J: TRBJ2-5; V: TRBV29-1; size: NA; CDR3: CSVDTGGWETQYF; DNA: TGCAGCGTTGATACAGGGGGATGGGAGACCCAGTACTTC
D: TRBD1; J: TRBJ2-2; V: TRBV6-5; size: NA; CDR3: CASSYDGTGLTGELFF; DNA: TGTGCCAGCAGCTACGACGGGACAGGGCTCACCGGGGAGCTGTTTTTT
D: NA; J: TRBJ1-2; V: TRBV27; size: NA; CDR3: CASNPVGGRNFYGYTF; DNA: TGTGCCAGCAATCCTGTGGGCGGCCGGAACTTCTATGGCTACACCTTC
D: TRBD1; J: TRBJ2-2; V: TRBV20-1; size: NA; CDR3: CSAKTGGGTGELFF; DNA: TGCAGTGCTAAGACAGGGGGCGGAACCGGGGAGCTGTTTTTT
D: TRBD1; J: TRBJ1-2; V: TRBV12-3/TRBV12-4; size: NA; CDR3: CASSSGQGVGYTF; DNA: TGTGCCAGCAGTTCGGGACAGGGGGTCGGCTACACCTTC
D: NA; J: TRBJ1-3; V: TRBV2; size: few; CDR3: CASSDRYSGNTIYF; DNA: TGTGCCAGCAGTGACAGATACTCTGGAAACACCATATATTTT
D: NA; J: TRBJ2-2; V: TRBV20-1; size: few; CDR3: CSARRLSNTGELFF; DNA: TGCAGTGCTAGGAGACTTTCGAACACCGGGGAGCTGTTTTTT
D: TRBD2; J: TRBJ2-3; V: TRBV20-1; size: NA; CDR3: CSARTSGRNTQYF; DNA: TGCAGTGCTCGGACTAGCGGGAGAAATACGCAGTATTTT
D: TRBD2; J: TRBJ2-1; V: TRBV24-1; size: NA; CDR3: CATSDSLAGGYNEQFF; DNA: TGTGCCACCAGTGATTCTCTAGCGGGGGGTTACAATGAGCAGTTCTTC
D: TRBD1; J: TRBJ2-1; V: TRBV14; size: NA; CDR3: CASSPTGVSNEQFF; DNA: TGTGCCAGCAGCCCAACAGGGGTGTCGAATGAGCAGTTCTTC
D: NA; J: TRBJ1-2; V: TRBV19; size: NA; CDR3: CASSISSLYGYTF; DNA: TGTGCCAGTAGTATATCGTCACTCTATGGCTACACCTTC
D: NA; J: TRBJ2-3; V: TRBV25-1; size: NA; CDR3: CASSEGASSTDTQYF; DNA: TGTGCCAGCAGTGAAGGGGCCAGTAGCACAGATACGCAGTATTTT
D: NA; J: TRBJ1-5; V: TRBV12-3/TRBV12-4; size: NA; CDR3: CASRRTGFNQPQHF; DNA: TGTGCCAGCAGACGTACAGGGTTCAATCAGCCCCAGCATTTT
D: NA; J: TRBJ2-7; V: TRBV2; size: NA; CDR3: CASSDQLEGEQYF; DNA: TGTGCCAGCAGCGACCAACTAGAGGGAGAGCAGTACTTC
D: NA; J: TRBJ2-3; V: TRBV6-1; size: NA; CDR3: CASRPAATDTQYF; DNA: TGTGCCAGCAGACCAGCAGCCACAGATACGCAGTATTTT
D: TRBD1; J: TRBJ1-6; V: TRBV20-1; size: NA; CDR3: CSARTGAGSPLHF; DNA: TGCAGTGCAAGGACAGGAGCGGGATCACCCCTCCACTTT
D: TRBD2; J: TRBJ2-5; V: TRBV5-1; size: NA; CDR3: CASSLAGGPEETQYF; DNA: TGCGCCAGCAGCTTGGCGGGAGGGCCAGAAGAGACCCAGTACTTC
D: NA; J: TRBJ2-5; V: TRBV7-9; size: few; CDR3: CASSLGTVLVSQYF; DNA: TGTGCCAGCAGCTTAGGGACAGTACTTGTCTCCCAGTACTTC
D: NA; J: TRBJ1-6; V: TRBV19; size: few; CDR3: CASQLESSPLHF; DNA: TGTGCCAGTCAGTTGGAGTCTTCACCCCTCCACTTT
D: NA; J: TRBJ2-1; V: TRBV11-2; size: NA; CDR3: CASSYRDPSSYNEQFF; DNA: TGTGCCAGCAGCTACCGGGACCCGAGCTCCTACAATGAGCAGTTCTTC
D: NA; J: TRBJ1-2; V: TRBV27; size: few; CDR3: CASSPKLDRPNYGYTF; DNA: TGTGCCAGCAGTCCCAAATTGGACCGCCCCAACTATGGCTACACCTTC
D: TRBD2; J: TRBJ2-3; V: TRBV29-1; size: NA; CDR3: CSVATSGNTDTQYF; DNA: TGCAGCGTTGCTACTAGCGGGAACACAGATACGCAGTATTTT
D: TRBD1; J: TRBJ2-5; V: TRBV18; size: NA; CDR3: CASSGIETGAQETQYF; DNA: TGTGCCAGCTCAGGGATTGAGACAGGGGCCCAAGAGACCCAGTACTTC
D: NA; J: TRBJ1-6; V: TRBV7-6; size: few; CDR3: CASSPDQNSPLHF; DNA: TGTGCCAGCAGCCCAGATCAAAATTCACCCCTCCACTTT
D: NA; J: TRBJ1-4; V: TRBV20-1; size: NA; CDR3: CSARGYREGRVNEKLFF; DNA: TGCAGTGCTAGAGGGTACAGGGAGGGCCGAGTTAATGAAAAACTGTTTTTT
D: TRBD1; J: TRBJ1-2; V: TRBV18; size: NA; CDR3: CASSPERQGIGYTF; DNA: TGTGCCAGCTCACCCGAGAGACAGGGAATCGGCTACACCTTC
D: TRBD2; J: TRBJ2-1; V: TRBV28; size: NA; CDR3: CASSLSGTSSYNEQFF; DNA: TGTGCCAGCAGTTTAAGTGGGACTAGCTCCTACAATGAGCAGTTCTTC
D: TRBD1; J: TRBJ2-1; V: TRBV6-2/TRBV6-3; size: NA; CDR3: CASNDPGQGIDNEQFF; DNA: TGTGCCAGCAACGACCCGGGACAGGGGATAGATAATGAGCAGTTCTTC
D: TRBD1; J: TRBJ1-6; V: TRBV19; size: few; CDR3: CASSPGQGNSPLHF; DNA: TGTGCCAGCTCGCCGGGACAGGGTAATTCACCCCTCCACTTT
D: TRBD2; J: TRBJ2-7; V: TRBV28; size: NA; CDR3: CASSLGREGEQYF; DNA: TGTGCCAGCAGTTTAGGGCGGGAGGGCGAGCAGTACTTC
D: NA; J: TRBJ1-2; V: TRBV6-1; size: few; CDR3: CASSETLRTYGYTF; DNA: TGTGCCAGCAGTGAAACTCTACGGACCTATGGCTACACCTTC
D: TRBD1; J: TRBJ1-2; V: TRBV7-6; size: NA; CDR3: CASSHGTGGSGGYTF; DNA: TGTGCCAGCAGCCATGGGACAGGGGGAAGTGGTGGCTACACCTTC
D: TRBD1; J: TRBJ1-5; V: TRBV28; size: few; CDR3: CASSLTAGGSNQPQHF; DNA: TGTGCCAGCAGTTTAACCGCAGGGGGGAGCAATCAGCCCCAGCATTTT
D: NA; J: TRBJ2-3; V: TRBV20-1; size: NA; CDR3: CSASPTDSSTDTQYF; DNA: TGCAGTGCTTCTCCTACGGACTCTAGCACAGATACGCAGTATTTT
D: NA; J: TRBJ2-5; V: TRBV6-1; size: NA; CDR3: CASSRGIGASETQYF; DNA: TGTGCCAGCAGCCGAGGTATAGGGGCGTCGGAGACCCAGTACTTC
D: NA; J: TRBJ2-3; V: TRBV6-1; size: NA; CDR3: CASLSSGTDTQYF; DNA: TGTGCCAGCCTCTCCAGTGGCACAGATACGCAGTATTTT
D: NA; J: TRBJ1-5; V: TRBV12-3/TRBV12-4; size: NA; CDR3: CASSLGGAQPQHF; DNA: TGTGCCAGCAGTTTAGGGGGGGCCCAGCCCCAGCATTTT
D: NA; J: TRBJ1-1; V: TRBV3-1; size: NA; CDR3: CASSWGGMNTEAFF; DNA: TGTGCCAGCAGCTGGGGAGGTATGAACACTGAAGCTTTCTTT
D: NA; J: TRBJ1-1; V: TRBV5-1; size: NA; CDR3: CASSSQGGGTEAFF; DNA: TGCGCCAGCAGCTCCCAGGGTGGTGGGACTGAAGCTTTCTTT
D: TRBD2; J: TRBJ2-7; V: TRBV11-3; size: NA; CDR3: CASSPGAGLAGPYEQYF; DNA: TGTGCCAGCAGCCCGGGGGCGGGACTAGCGGGACCCTACGAGCAGTACTTC
D: TRBD2; J: TRBJ2-1; V: TRBV20-1; size: NA; CDR3: CSAWTSGRGEQFF; DNA: TGCAGTGCTTGGACTAGCGGGAGAGGCGAGCAGTTCTTC
D: NA; J: TRBJ1-5; V: TRBV14; size: NA; CDR3: CASRWGAHQPQHF; DNA: TGTGCCAGCAGATGGGGGGCGCATCAGCCCCAGCATTTT